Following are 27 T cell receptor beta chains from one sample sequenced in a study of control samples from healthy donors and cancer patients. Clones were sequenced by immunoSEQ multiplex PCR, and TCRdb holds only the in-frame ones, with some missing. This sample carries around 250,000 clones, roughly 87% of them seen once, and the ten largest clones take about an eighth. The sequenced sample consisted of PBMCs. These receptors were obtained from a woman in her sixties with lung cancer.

In DNA, the CDR3 is TGTGCCAGCAGCCAATTGGGTTCGGCTTTCTTT. This sequence encodes CASSQLGSAFF. V is TRBV7-2 and J is TRBJ1-1; no clear D. The ends were cut back, 5 bases at V and 11 bases at J, with 12 bases in the middle. CDR3 length equals 11 residues. Per germline, CDR1 SGHTA and CDR2 FQGNSA.

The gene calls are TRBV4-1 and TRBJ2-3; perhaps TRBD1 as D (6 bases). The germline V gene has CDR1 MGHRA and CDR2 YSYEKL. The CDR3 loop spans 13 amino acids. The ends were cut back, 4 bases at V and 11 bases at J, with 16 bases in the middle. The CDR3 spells CASSRSTGQLQYF. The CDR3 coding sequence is TGCGCCAGCAGCCGCTCGACGGGACAACTGCAGTATTTT.

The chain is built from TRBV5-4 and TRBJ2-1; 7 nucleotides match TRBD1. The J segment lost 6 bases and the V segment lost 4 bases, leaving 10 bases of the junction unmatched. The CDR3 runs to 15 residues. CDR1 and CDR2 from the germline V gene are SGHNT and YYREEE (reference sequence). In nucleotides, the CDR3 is TGTGCCAGCAGCCGGGGACAGACCTCTTTCAATGAGCAGTTCTTC. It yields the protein CASSRGQTSFNEQFF.

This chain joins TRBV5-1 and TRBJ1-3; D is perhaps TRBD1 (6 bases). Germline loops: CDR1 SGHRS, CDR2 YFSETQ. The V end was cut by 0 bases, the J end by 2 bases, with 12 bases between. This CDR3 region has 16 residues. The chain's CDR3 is CASSLAGGRPGNTIYF. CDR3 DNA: TGCGCCAGCAGCTTGGCCGGGGGGCGTCCTGGAAACACCATATATTTT.

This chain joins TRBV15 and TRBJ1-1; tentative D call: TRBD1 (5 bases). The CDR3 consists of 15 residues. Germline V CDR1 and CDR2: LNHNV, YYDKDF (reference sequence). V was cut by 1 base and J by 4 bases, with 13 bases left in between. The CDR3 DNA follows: TGTGCCACCAGCAGAGGAGAGTTCGGGGCCACTGAAGCTTTCTTT. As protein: CATSRGEFGATEAFF.

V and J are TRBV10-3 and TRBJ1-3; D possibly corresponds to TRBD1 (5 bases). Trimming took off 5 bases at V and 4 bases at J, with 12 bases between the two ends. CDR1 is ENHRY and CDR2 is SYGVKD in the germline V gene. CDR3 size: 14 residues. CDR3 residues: CAISIGVTGNTIYF. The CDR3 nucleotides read TGTGCCATCAGTATAGGGGTGACGGGAAACACCATATATTTT.

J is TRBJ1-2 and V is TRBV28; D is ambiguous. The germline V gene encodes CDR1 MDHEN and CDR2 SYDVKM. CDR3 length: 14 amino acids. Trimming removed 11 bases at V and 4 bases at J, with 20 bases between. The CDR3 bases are TGTGCCTCATGGTCCTCGATGGCGAGCTATGGCTACACCTTC. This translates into CASWSSMASYGYTF.

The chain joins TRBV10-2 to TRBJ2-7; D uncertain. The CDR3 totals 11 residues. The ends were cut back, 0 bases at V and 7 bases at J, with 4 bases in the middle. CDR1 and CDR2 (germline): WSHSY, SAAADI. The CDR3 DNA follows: TGCGCCAGCAGTGAGTCGTTAGAGCAGTACTTC. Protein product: CASSESLEQYF.

The CDR3 loop is CASSRPGQVDQPQHF. For the CDR3, the DNA is TGCGCCAGCAGTCGACCCGGACAGGTAGATCAGCCCCAGCATTTT. The chain carries TRBV23-1 and TRBJ1-5; the match to TRBD1 covers 7 bases. TRBV23-1 is recorded as an ORF, its role being uncertain. The V gene end was trimmed by 4 bases and the J gene end by 5 bases; junction bases not matched to a gene: 8. This CDR3 region has 15 residues.

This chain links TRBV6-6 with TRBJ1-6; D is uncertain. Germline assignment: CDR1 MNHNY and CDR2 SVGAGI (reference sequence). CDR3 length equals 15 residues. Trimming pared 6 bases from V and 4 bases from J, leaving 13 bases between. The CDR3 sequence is CASSQRPEYNSPLHF. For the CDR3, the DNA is TGTGCCAGCAGCCAGAGGCCGGAATATAATTCACCCCTCCACTTT.

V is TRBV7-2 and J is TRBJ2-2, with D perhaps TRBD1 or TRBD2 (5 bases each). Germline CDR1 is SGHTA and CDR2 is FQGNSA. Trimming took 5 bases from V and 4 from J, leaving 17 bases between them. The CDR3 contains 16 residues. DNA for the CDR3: TGTGCCAGCAGCCCCCCCTCGGGGCCGGGCACCGGGGAGCTGTTTTTT. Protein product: CASSPPSGPGTGELFF. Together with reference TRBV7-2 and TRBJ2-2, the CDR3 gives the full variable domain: GAGVSQSPSNKVTEKGKDVELRCDPISGHTALYWYRQSLGQGLEFLIYFQGNSAPDKSGLPSDRFSAERTGGSVSTLTIQRTQQEDSAVYLCASSPPSGPGTGELFFGEGSRLTVL.

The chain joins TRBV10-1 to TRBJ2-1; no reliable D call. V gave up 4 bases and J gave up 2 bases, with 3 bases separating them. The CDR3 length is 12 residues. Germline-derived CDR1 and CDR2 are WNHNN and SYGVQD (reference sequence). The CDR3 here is CASSAAYNEQFF. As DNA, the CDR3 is TGCGCCAGCAGTGCGGCCTACAATGAGCAGTTCTTC.

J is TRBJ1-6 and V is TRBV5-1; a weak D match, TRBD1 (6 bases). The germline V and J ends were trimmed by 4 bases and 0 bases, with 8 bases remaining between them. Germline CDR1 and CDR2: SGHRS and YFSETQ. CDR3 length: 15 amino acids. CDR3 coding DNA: TGCGCCAGCAGCACAGGGAGCTCCTATAATTCACCCCTCCACTTT. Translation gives CASSTGSSYNSPLHF.

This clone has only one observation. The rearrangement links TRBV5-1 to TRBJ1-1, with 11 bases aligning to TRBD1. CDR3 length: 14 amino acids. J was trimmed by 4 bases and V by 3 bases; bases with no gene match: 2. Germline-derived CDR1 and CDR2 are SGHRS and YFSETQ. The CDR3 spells CASSWGTGGTEAFF. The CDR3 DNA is TGCGCCAGCAGCTGGGGGACAGGGGGCACTGAAGCTTTCTTT.

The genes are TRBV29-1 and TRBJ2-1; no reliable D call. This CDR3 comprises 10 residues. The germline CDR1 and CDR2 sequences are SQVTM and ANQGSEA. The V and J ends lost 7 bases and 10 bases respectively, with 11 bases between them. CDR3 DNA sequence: TGCAGCGCCACTACACTGGAGCAGTTCTTC. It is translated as CSATTLEQFF.

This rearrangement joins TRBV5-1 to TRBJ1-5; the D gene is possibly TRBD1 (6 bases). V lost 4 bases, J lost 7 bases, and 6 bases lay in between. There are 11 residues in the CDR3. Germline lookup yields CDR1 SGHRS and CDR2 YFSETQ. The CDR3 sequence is CASSRGQPQHF. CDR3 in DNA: TGCGCCAGCAGCAGGGGGCAGCCCCAGCATTTT.

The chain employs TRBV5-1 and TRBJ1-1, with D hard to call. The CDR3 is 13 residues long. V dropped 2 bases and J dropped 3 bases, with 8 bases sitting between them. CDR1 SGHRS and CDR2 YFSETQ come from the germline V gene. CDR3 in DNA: TGCGCCAGCAGCTTTGATGGGGACACTGAAGCTTTCTTT. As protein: CASSFDGDTEAFF. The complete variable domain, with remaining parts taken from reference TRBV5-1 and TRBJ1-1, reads KAGVTQTPRYLIKTRGQQVTLSCSPISGHRSVSWYQQTPGQGLQFLFEYFSETQRNKGNFPGRFSGRQFSNSRSEMNVSTLELGDSALYLCASSFDGDTEAFFGQGTRLTVV.

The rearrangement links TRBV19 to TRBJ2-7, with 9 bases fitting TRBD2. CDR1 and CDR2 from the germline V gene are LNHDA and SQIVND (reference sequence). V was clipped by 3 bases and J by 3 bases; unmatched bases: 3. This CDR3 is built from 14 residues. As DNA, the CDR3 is TGTGCCAGTAGTATTAGCGGGAGTCTCTACGAGCAGTACTTC. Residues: CASSISGSLYEQYF.

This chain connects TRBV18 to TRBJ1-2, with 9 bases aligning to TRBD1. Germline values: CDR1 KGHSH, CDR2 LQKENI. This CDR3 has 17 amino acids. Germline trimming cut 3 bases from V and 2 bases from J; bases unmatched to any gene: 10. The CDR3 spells CASSPIHGTGQNYGYTF. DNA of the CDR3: TGTGCCAGCTCACCTATCCATGGGACAGGGCAGAACTATGGCTACACCTTC.

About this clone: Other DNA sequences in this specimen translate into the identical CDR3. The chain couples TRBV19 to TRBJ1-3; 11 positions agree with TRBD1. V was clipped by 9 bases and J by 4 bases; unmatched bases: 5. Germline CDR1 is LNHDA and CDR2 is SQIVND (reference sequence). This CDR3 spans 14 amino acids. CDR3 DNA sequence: TGTGCCAGCCGGACAGGGGGCAGCGGAAACACCATATATTTT. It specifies CASRTGGSGNTIYF. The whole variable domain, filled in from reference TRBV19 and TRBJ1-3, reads DGGITQSPKYLFRKEGQNVTLSCEQNLNHDAMYWYRQDPGQGLRLIYYSQIVNDFQKGDIAEGYSVSREKKESFPLTVTSAQKNPTAFYLCASRTGGSGNTIYFGEGSWLTVV.

CDR3 DNA sequence: TGTGCCAGCAGCCTCTGGACCTCCCTCCTCCACTTT. Amino acid sequence: CASSLWTSLLHF. The chain carries TRBV7-2 and TRBJ1-6; no clear D. The CDR3 extends over 12 amino acids. V was cut by 5 bases and J by 15 bases, with 14 bases left in between. CDR1 SGHTA and CDR2 FQGNSA come from the germline V gene.

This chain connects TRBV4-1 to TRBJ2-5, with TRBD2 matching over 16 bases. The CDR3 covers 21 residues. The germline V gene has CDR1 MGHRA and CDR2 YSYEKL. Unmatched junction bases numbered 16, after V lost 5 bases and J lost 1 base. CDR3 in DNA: TGCGCCAGCAGCTTGACCCCCGTCCCGGGACTAGCGGGGGGGTTCCAAGAGACCCAGTACTTC. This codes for CASSLTPVPGLAGGFQETQYF.

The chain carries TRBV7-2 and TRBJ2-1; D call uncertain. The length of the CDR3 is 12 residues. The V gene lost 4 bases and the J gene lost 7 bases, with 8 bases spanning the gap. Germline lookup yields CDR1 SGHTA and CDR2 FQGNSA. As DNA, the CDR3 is TGTGCCAGCAGCTCCCTAAGGAATGAGCAGTTCTTC. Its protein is CASSSLRNEQFF.

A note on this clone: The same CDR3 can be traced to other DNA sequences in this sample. CDR3 sequence reads: CASSLELNTEAFF. CDR3 nucleotides: TGCGCCAGCAGCTTGGAACTAAACACTGAAGCTTTCTTT. The chain employs TRBV5-1 and TRBJ1-1; D is ambiguous. Germline V lookup: CDR1 SGHRS, CDR2 YFSETQ. V lost 0 bases and J lost 2, with 5 bases in between. This CDR3 comprises 13 residues.

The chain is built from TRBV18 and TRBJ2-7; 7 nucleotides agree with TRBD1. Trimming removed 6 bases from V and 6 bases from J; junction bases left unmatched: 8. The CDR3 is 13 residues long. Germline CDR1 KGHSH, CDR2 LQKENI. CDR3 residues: CASSETTGLEQYF. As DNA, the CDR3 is TGTGCCAGCTCCGAAACGACAGGGCTCGAGCAGTACTTC.

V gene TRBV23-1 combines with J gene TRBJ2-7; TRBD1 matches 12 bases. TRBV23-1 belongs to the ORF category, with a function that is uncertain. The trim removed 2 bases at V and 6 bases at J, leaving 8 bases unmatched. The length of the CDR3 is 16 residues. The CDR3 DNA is TGCGCCAGCAGTCAAAAACGCTGGGGACAGGGGGCCGAGCAGTACTTC. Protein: CASSQKRWGQGAEQYF.

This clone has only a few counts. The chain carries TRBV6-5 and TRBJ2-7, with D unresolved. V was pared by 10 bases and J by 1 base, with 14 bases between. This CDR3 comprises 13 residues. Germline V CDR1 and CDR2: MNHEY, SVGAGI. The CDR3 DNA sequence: TGTGCCACCAAGAGGTCGACATCCTACGAGCAGTACTTC. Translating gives CATKRSTSYEQYF.